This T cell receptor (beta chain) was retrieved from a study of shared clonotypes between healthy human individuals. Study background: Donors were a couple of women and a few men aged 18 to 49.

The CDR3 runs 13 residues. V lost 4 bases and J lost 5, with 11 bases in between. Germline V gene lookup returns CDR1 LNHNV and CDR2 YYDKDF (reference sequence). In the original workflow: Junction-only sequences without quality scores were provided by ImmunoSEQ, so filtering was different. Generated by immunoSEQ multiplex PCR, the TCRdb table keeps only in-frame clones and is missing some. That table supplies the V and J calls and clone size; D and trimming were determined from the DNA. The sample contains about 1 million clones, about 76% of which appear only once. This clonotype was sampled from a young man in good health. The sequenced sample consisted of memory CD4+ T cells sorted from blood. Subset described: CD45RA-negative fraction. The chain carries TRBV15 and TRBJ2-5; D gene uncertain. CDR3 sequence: CATSTNAWETQYF. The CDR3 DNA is TGTGCCACCAGCACGAACGCATGGGAGACCCAGTACTTC.